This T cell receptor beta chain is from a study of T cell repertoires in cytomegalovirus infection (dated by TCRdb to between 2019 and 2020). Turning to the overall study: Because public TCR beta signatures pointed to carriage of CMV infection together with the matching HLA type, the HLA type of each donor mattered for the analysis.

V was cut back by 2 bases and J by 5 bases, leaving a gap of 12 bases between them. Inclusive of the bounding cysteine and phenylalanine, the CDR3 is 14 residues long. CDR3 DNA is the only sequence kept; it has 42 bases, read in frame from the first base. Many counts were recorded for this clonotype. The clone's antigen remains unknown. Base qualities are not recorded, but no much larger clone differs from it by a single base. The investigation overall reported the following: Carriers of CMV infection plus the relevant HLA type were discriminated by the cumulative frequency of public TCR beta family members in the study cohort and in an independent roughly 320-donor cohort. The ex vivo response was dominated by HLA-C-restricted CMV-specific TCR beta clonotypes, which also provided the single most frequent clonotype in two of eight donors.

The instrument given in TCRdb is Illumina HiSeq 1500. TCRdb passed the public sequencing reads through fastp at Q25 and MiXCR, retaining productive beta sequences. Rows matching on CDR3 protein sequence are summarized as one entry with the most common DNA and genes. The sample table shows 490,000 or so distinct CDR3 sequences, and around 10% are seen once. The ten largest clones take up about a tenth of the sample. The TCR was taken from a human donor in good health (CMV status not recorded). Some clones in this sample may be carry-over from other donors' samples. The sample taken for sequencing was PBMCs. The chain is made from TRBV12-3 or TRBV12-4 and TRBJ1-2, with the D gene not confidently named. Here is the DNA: TGTGCCAGCAGTTTAAGCGGACGCCGATATGGCTACACCTTC. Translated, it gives CASSLSGRRYGYTF.